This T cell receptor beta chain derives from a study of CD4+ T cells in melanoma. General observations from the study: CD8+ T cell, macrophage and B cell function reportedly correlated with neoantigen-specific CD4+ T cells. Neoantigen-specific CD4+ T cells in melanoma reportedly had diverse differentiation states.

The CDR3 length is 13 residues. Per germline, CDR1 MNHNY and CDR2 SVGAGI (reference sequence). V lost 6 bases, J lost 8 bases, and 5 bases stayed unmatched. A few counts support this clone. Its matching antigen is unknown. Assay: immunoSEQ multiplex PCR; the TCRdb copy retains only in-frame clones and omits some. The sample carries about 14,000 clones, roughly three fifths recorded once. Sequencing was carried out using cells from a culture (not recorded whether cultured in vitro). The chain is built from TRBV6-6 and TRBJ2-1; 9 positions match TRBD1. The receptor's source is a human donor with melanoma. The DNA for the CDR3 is TGTGCCAGCAGGGGGGACAGGGACTATGAGCAGTTCTTC. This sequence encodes CASRGDRDYEQFF.